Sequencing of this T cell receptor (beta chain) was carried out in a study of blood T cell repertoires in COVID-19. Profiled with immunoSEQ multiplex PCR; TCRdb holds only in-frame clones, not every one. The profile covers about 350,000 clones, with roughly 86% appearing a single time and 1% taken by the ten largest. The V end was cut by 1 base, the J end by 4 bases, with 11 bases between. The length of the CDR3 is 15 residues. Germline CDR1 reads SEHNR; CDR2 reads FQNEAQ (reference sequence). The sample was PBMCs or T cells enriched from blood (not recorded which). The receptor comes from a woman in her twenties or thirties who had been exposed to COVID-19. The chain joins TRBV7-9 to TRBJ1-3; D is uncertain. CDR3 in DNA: TGTGCCAGCAGCTTAGACGGGGAGGTGGGAAACACCATATATTTT. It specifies CASSLDGEVGNTIYF.